This TCR beta chain is drawn from a study of blood T cells in healthy people across ages. Study-level information: About one barcoded beta molecule per two T cells was the capture yield of template switching.

CDR3 length equals 15 residues. V was trimmed by 5 bases and J by 3 bases, leaving 14 bases between them. In germline, CDR1 is MNHEY, CDR2 SMNVEV (reference sequence). As concerns this clonotype: Its antigen is unknown.

The study, taken as a whole, reports: Across samples, TCR beta diversity tracked strongly with naive T cell percentage.

A second about 7 to 11 cycle PCR used barcoded and J-beta primers. Sequencing recovered at least 2.5 million CDR3-containing paired-end reads from each sample. Via MiXCR, TCRdb re-called the 5' RACE reads, giving one row per CDR3 protein. This table has around 780,000 distinct CDR3 sequences, more than 50% appearing once. Every sample yielded at least 6 million isolated PBMCs. Sequencing was done on a sample of blood. The V call is TRBV27, the J call TRBJ1-5, with TRBD1 as a possible D gene (5 bases). The sequence came from a middle-aged man in good health. CDR3 protein: CASSPGAGYNQPQHF. CDR3 nucleotides: TGTGCCAGCAGTCCCGGGGCAGGGTACAATCAGCCCCAGCATTTT.